A selection of T cell receptor beta chains follows, all from one sample in a study of T cell responses to AZD1222 COVID-19 vaccine. Method: immunoSEQ multiplex PCR; TCRdb's copy keeps in-frame clones and lacks some. This table holds about 120,000 clones, about 90% found once. The sequenced sample was peripheral blood, obtained on day 0 of AZD1222 vaccination. Receptor source: an adult in good health. CDR3s include the opening cysteine and the closing phenylalanine or tryptophan. Fields, in order: D gene, J gene, clone size, V gene, CDR3 protein, CDR3 DNA. D genes are given only for firm matches. Clone size, where shown, is once, few, many, or a class for clones that have expanded.

TRBD1 | TRBJ1-5 | - | TRBV6-6 | CASSSGTGFQPQHF | TGTGCCAGCAGTTCAGGGACAGGGTTTCAGCCCCAGCATTTT
- | TRBJ2-6 | - | TRBV6-5 | CASSYSGGANVLTF | TGTGCCAGCAGTTACTCGGGTGGGGCCAACGTCCTGACTTTC
TRBD2 | TRBJ2-3 | - | TRBV5-6 | CASSLRGTSVTDTQYF | TGTGCCAGCAGCTTGCGAGGGACTAGCGTTACAGATACGCAGTATTTT
TRBD2 | TRBJ2-5 | - | TRBV15 | CATSRDGRAQETQYF | TGTGCCACCAGCAGAGACGGGAGGGCCCAAGAGACCCAGTACTTC
- | TRBJ2-5 | - | TRBV4-1 | CASSQEGYRSQETQYF | TGCGCCAGCAGCCAAGAGGGCTACCGCTCTCAAGAGACCCAGTACTTC
- | TRBJ1-5 | - | TRBV7-9 | CASSLAIRGSNQPQHF | TGTGCCAGCAGCTTAGCCATCAGGGGAAGCAATCAGCCCCAGCATTTT
- | TRBJ1-2 | - | TRBV18 | CASSPDRTYGYTF | TGTGCCAGCTCACCAGACAGAACTTATGGCTACACCTTC
TRBD2 | TRBJ2-1 | - | TRBV10-3 | CAIRLAGGEGNEQFF | TGTGCCATCAGACTAGCGGGAGGGGAGGGGAATGAGCAGTTCTTC
TRBD2 | TRBJ2-2 | - | TRBV5-8 | CASSPGTSAEFLSTGELFF | TGTGCCAGCAGCCCCGGGACTAGCGCGGAGTTCCTCTCTACCGGGGAGCTGTTTTTT
- | TRBJ1-1 | - | TRBV30 | CAWNPSGTEAFF | TGTGCCTGGAACCCCTCGGGCACTGAAGCTTTCTTT
- | TRBJ2-5 | - | TRBV25-1 | CASSIWGETQYF | TGTGCCAGCAGTATATGGGGGGAGACCCAGTACTTC
TRBD1 | TRBJ2-7 | - | TRBV9 | CASSVGEDRGDYEQYF | TGTGCCAGCAGCGTAGGTGAAGACAGGGGCGACTACGAGCAGTACTTC
- | TRBJ1-5 | - | TRBV19 | CASTKHWNQPQHF | TGTGCCAGTACCAAACACTGGAATCAGCCCCAGCATTTT
- | TRBJ2-3 | - | TRBV12-2 | CASRPWCLPGTDTQYF | TGTGCAAGTCGCCCCTGGTGCCTCCCGGGCACAGATACGCAGTATTTT
- | TRBJ1-1 | once | TRBV5-1 | CASSWGGSNTEAFF | TGCGCCAGCAGCTGGGGGGGCTCCAACACTGAAGCTTTCTTT
TRBD1 | TRBJ1-2 | - | TRBV18 | CASSQTGVDGYTF | TGTGCCAGCTCACAGACAGGGGTGGATGGCTACACCTTC
- | TRBJ1-1 | - | TRBV5-1 | CASSPLGTMNTEAFF | TGCGCCAGCAGCCCCCTAGGGACAATGAACACTGAAGCTTTCTTT
TRBD1 | TRBJ1-6 | - | TRBV6-1 | CASSDQDRGSSWNSPLHF | TGTGCCAGCAGTGACCAGGACAGGGGTTCGTCGTGGAATTCACCCCTCCACTTT
- | TRBJ1-1 | - | TRBV7-2 | CASSLNPKGTWAFF | TGTGCCAGCAGCTTAAACCCAAAGGGAACTTGGGCTTTCTTT
- | TRBJ1-5 | - | TRBV7-9 | CASSAEGGQPQHF | TGTGCCAGCAGCGCTGAGGGGGGTCAGCCCCAGCATTTT
- | TRBJ1-1 | - | TRBV7-9 | CASSLESTEAFF | TGTGCCAGCAGCTTAGAAAGCACTGAAGCTTTCTTT
TRBD1 | TRBJ2-1 | - | TRBV5-1 | CASSPPGQGVSNEQFF | TGCGCCAGCAGCCCACCGGGACAGGGTGTTAGCAATGAGCAGTTCTTC
TRBD1 | TRBJ1-5 | - | TRBV6-6 | CASRGQGNQPQHF | TGTGCCAGCAGGGGACAGGGAAATCAGCCCCAGCATTTT
- | TRBJ2-2 | - | TRBV3-1/TRBV3-2 | CASSQSRFRGAVTGELFF | TGTGCCAGCAGCCAATCTAGGTTTCGGGGGGCCGTCACCGGGGAGCTGTTTTTT
TRBD1 | TRBJ1-2 | - | TRBV5-6 | CASNPPGQGLYGYTF | TGTGCCAGCAACCCCCCCGGACAGGGCTTATATGGCTACACCTTC
- | TRBJ1-1 | once | TRBV9 | CASSRSGVIAMNTEAFF | TGTGCCAGCAGCCGATCGGGAGTCATAGCGATGAACACTGAAGCTTTCTTT
- | TRBJ1-1 | - | TRBV4-2 | CASSQVSDMNTEAFF | TGTGCCAGCAGCCAGGTCAGCGACATGAACACTGAAGCTTTCTTT
TRBD1 | TRBJ1-3 | once | TRBV5-1 | CASSSGQGDGNTIYF | TGCGCCAGCAGCTCCGGTCAGGGGGATGGAAACACCATATATTTT
- | TRBJ1-3 | - | TRBV24-1 | CATSDVQDSGNTIYF | TGTGCCACCAGTGACGTTCAGGACTCTGGAAACACCATATATTTT
- | TRBJ1-5 | - | TRBV30 | CAWGIGNQPQHF | TGTGCCTGGGGGATAGGCAATCAGCCCCAGCATTTT
- | TRBJ2-5 | - | TRBV11-2 | CASSLGPTGRRETQYF | TGTGCCAGCAGCTTAGGCCCGACTGGGCGCCGAGAGACCCAGTACTTC
- | TRBJ2-7 | - | TRBV6-2/TRBV6-3 | CASSYPPRGVYEQYF | TGTGCCAGCAGTTATCCTCCCCGGGGAGTCTACGAGCAGTACTTC
- | TRBJ1-2 | - | TRBV11-3 | CASSQHANYGYTF | TGTGCCAGCAGCCAGCACGCGAACTATGGCTACACCTTC
TRBD2 | TRBJ2-3 | few | TRBV15 | CATSIRLAGGSRDTQYF | TGTGCCACCAGCATACGACTAGCGGGAGGTAGCAGGGATACGCAGTATTTT
- | TRBJ1-1 | - | TRBV30 | CAWSVRTNTEAFF | TGTGCCTGGAGTGTTAGGACGAACACTGAAGCTTTCTTT
- | TRBJ2-2 | - | TRBV11-2 | CASTPRWGPSGELFF | TGTGCCAGCACCCCCCGGTGGGGGCCGTCCGGGGAGCTGTTTTTT
- | TRBJ1-5 | - | TRBV19 | CASSINRNQPQHF | TGTGCCAGTAGTATCAACAGGAATCAGCCCCAGCATTTT
- | TRBJ1-2 | - | TRBV20-1 | CSASIGRDYGYTF | TGCAGTGCTAGTATAGGACGGGACTATGGCTACACCTTC
- | TRBJ2-5 | - | TRBV2 | CASSDPGTIQETQYF | TGTGCCAGCAGTGACCCGGGGACGATCCAAGAGACCCAGTACTTC
TRBD1 | TRBJ1-5 | once | TRBV27 | CASSSSGTGVLQPQHF | TGTGCCAGCAGTTCTTCCGGGACAGGGGTCTTGCAGCCCCAGCATTTT
TRBD1 | TRBJ1-2 | - | TRBV6-1 | CASSEGGTVSYTF | TGTGCCAGCAGTGAAGGCGGGACAGTGTCTTACACCTTC
- | TRBJ1-5 | - | TRBV15 | CATSRLGGTIQPQHF | TGTGCCACCAGCAGACTTGGGGGCACAATTCAGCCCCAGCATTTT
TRBD1 | TRBJ1-2 | once | TRBV2 | CASIPGQGIGDYGYTF | TGTGCCAGCATCCCGGGACAGGGCATCGGGGATTATGGCTACACCTTC